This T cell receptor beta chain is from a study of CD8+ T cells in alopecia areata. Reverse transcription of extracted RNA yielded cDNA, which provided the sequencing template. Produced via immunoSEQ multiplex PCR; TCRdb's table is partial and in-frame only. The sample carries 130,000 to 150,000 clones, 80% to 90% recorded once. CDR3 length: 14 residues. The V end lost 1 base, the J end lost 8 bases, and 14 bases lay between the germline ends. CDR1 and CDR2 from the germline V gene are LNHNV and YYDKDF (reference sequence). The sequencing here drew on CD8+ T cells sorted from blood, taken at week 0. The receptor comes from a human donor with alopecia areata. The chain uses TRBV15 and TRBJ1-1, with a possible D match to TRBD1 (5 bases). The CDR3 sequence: CATSRASRGGEAFF. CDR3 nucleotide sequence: TGTGCCACCAGCAGAGCTTCGCGGGGCGGCGAAGCTTTCTTT.